The 24 T cell receptor beta chains reported below all come from one sample, sequenced in a study of cytomegalovirus exposure and HLA in healthy donors. The PCR had 60 Vbeta and 13 Jbeta primers. Profiling relied on immunoSEQ multiplex PCR, and the TCRdb table lists in-frame clones only, not all of them. The repertoire shows 65,000 to 90,000 clones; the top ten hold about 2.4%. The sample consisted of PBMCs. These TCRs come from a female donor in good health and CMV-seropositive.

V usage is TRBV20-1 and J usage is TRBJ2-7; D not certain. The CDR3 runs to 10 residues. The germline CDR1 and CDR2 sequences are DFQATT and SNEGSKA (reference sequence). Trimming left V 8 bases short and J 7 bases short, with 12 bases between. Here the CDR3 reads CSTGDGEQYF. DNA for the CDR3: TGCAGTACCGGTGACGGGGAGCAGTACTTC.

The rearrangement joins TRBV28 to TRBJ1-2; D unresolved. Trimming took off 6 bases at V and 6 bases at J, with 11 bases between the two ends. Germline-derived CDR1 and CDR2 are MDHEN and SYDVKM. CDR3 length: 12 residues. The CDR3 nucleotides read TGTGCCAGCAGGTCGGGTCCCCATGGCTACACCTTC. Encoded protein: CASRSGPHGYTF.

The chain recombines TRBV30 with TRBJ1-1; D remains ambiguous. Trimming removed 2 bases at V and 5 bases at J, with 9 bases between. This CDR3 comprises 12 residues. The germline V gene encodes CDR1 GTSNPN and CDR2 SVGIG (reference sequence). As DNA, the CDR3 is TGTGCCTGGAGTAGAGGCGGAACTGAAGCTTTCTTT. Its translation is CAWSRGGTEAFF.

The V and J genes are TRBV7-6 and TRBJ2-7, with TRBD2 matching 16 bases. Germline V gene sequence: CDR1 SGHVS, CDR2 FNYEAQ. Unmatched junction bases numbered 5, after V lost 3 bases and J lost 0 bases. The CDR3 totals 18 residues. The CDR3 bases are TGTGCCAGCAGCTTGGGACTAGCGGGAGGGTCCCTCTCCTACGAGCAGTACTTC. This sequence encodes CASSLGLAGGSLSYEQYF.

CDR3 protein: CASSQARGRLAGLNTQYF. The CDR3 DNA sequence: TGTGCCAGCAGCCAAGCCAGGGGGAGACTAGCGGGACTGAATACGCAGTATTTT. J is TRBJ2-3 and V is TRBV4-2, with 11 positions matching TRBD2. Germline V gene data show CDR1 as LGHNA and CDR2 as YNFKEQ. CDR3 size: 18 residues. V lost 1 base, J lost 7 bases, and 13 bases stayed unmatched.

The chain couples TRBV27 to TRBJ1-4, with TRBD1 identical over 7 bases. Trimming at V came to 7 bases and at J to 5 bases, leaving 7 bases not matched to a gene. CDR1 is MNHEY, CDR2 SMNVEV, per germline (reference sequence). The CDR3 extends over 14 amino acids. The CDR3 here is CASKLTGTNEKLFF. The CDR3, as DNA: TGTGCCAGCAAACTGACAGGGACGAATGAAAAACTGTTTTTT.

The chain is built from TRBV7-2 and TRBJ1-2; D is perhaps TRBD1 (6 bases). Trimming cost V 1 base and J 8 bases, with 14 bases left between them. This CDR3 contains 14 residues. CDR1 is SGHTA and CDR2 is FQGNSA in the germline V gene. The CDR3 coding sequence is TGTGCCAGCAGCTTAGTATCTGGGGGGGCGGGCTACACCTTC. Translated: CASSLVSGGAGYTF. The full variable domain, completed using reference TRBV7-2 and TRBJ1-2, is GAGVSQSPSNKVTEKGKDVELRCDPISGHTALYWYRQSLGQGLEFLIYFQGNSAPDKSGLPSDRFSAERTGGSVSTLTIQRTQQEDSAVYLCASSLVSGGAGYTFGSGTRLTVV.

The chain recombines TRBV19 with TRBJ1-4; D is possibly TRBD1 (6 bases). The CDR3 has 16 residues. Germline CDR1 and CDR2: LNHDA and SQIVND (reference sequence). V was cut by 6 bases and J by 0 bases, with 14 bases left in between. CDR3 protein: CASSPIQGATNEKLFF. CDR3 DNA: TGTGCCAGTAGCCCTATACAGGGTGCAACTAATGAAAAACTGTTTTTT.

This chain uses TRBV28 with TRBJ2-7; D unclear. Trimming removed 6 bases at V and 3 bases at J, with 9 bases between. The CDR3 is 12 amino acids. Per the germline V gene, CDR1 is MDHEN and CDR2 is SYDVKM. CDR3 amino acids: CASSAPYYEQYF. In DNA, the CDR3 is TGTGCCAGCAGCGCGCCCTACTACGAGCAGTACTTC.

The rearrangement uses TRBV6-4 and TRBJ2-3; D perhaps matches TRBD2 (6 bases). V was cut by 4 bases and J by 4 bases, with 12 bases left in between. The CDR3 extends over 14 amino acids. Germline CDR1 reads MRHNA; CDR2 reads SNTAGT. The CDR3 sequence: CASSASGESDTQYF. CDR3 in DNA: TGTGCCAGCAGTGCTTCGGGGGAATCAGATACGCAGTATTTT.

The V call is TRBV7-6, the J call TRBJ2-2; the match to TRBD2 covers 13 bases. Losses at the gene ends were 6 bases for V and 0 bases for J; bases not matched to a gene: 13. The CDR3 has 20 amino acids. Germline lookup yields CDR1 SGHVS and CDR2 FNYEAQ. CDR3 DNA sequence: TGTGCCAGCAGTTTAACTAGCGGGAGGGGCAGGAATGCGAACACCGGGGAGCTGTTTTTT. Translation: CASSLTSGRGRNANTGELFF. The full variable domain, in which reference TRBV7-6 and TRBJ2-2 provide the parts outside the CDR3, is GAGVSQSPRYKVTKRGQDVALRCDPISGHVSLYWYRQALGQGPEFLTYFNYEAQQDKSGLPNDRFSAERPEGSISTLTIQRTEQRDSAMYRCASSLTSGRGRNANTGELFFGEGSRLTVL.

The chain has TRBV29-1 and TRBJ1-1, with 7 bases identical to TRBD1. Germline CDR1 and CDR2: SQVTM and ANQGSEA. J was trimmed by 5 bases and V by 4 bases; bases with no gene match: 7. The CDR3 is 13 amino acids. CDR3 loop: CSVGRGPGTEAFF. The CDR3 nucleotides read TGCAGCGTTGGTAGGGGGCCAGGGACTGAAGCTTTCTTT.

The chain joins TRBV28 to TRBJ1-2, with D possibly TRBD1 on 6 matching bases. CDR1 is MDHEN, CDR2 SYDVKM, per germline. The length of the CDR3 is 12 residues. Deletions cut 8 bases from V and 5 bases from J, with 12 bases between. In nucleotides, the CDR3 is TGTGCCAGCGGGCTTACAGGGTATGGCTACACCTTC. Translation: CASGLTGYGYTF.

This sequence joins TRBV7-8 and TRBJ2-7, with D perhaps matching TRBD2 (5 bases). The CDR3 is 17 residues long. V was pared by 5 bases and J by 2 bases, with 22 bases between. CDR1 is SGHVS, CDR2 FQNEAQ, per germline. CDR3 residues: CASSPAVWSSLTYEQYF. CDR3 bases: TGTGCCAGCAGCCCAGCAGTATGGTCTAGCTTGACCTACGAGCAGTACTTC.

V usage is TRBV7-3 and J usage is TRBJ2-7; D possibly corresponds to TRBD1 (5 bases). CDR1 is SGHTA and CDR2 is FQGTGA in the germline V gene. This CDR3 comprises 15 residues. With 5 bases removed from V and 3 bases from J, the gap between germline ends came to 17 bases. This CDR3 is CASSQFQGPLYEQYF. CDR3 sequence (DNA): TGTGCCAGCAGCCAGTTCCAGGGCCCCCTCTACGAGCAGTACTTC. The full variable domain, rest sourced from reference TRBV7-3 and TRBJ2-7, is GAGVSQTPSNKVTEKGKYVELRCDPISGHTALYWYRQSLGQGPEFLIYFQGTGAADDSGLPNDRFFAVRPEGSVSTLKIQRTERGDSAVYLCASSQFQGPLYEQYFGPGTRLTVT.

The chain couples TRBV6-1 to TRBJ1-2; D is uncertain. This CDR3 has 15 residues. V was shortened by 7 bases and J by 0 bases, with 15 bases between the two germline ends. CDR1 and CDR2 (germline): MNHNS, SASEGT. The CDR3 sequence is CASIPFRSTNYGYTF. CDR3 in DNA: TGTGCCAGCATCCCATTTCGCAGTACTAACTATGGCTACACCTTC.

This chain links TRBV5-1 with TRBJ2-2; D unresolved. Germline loops: CDR1 SGHRS, CDR2 YFSETQ. This CDR3 has 15 amino acids. Trimming removed 1 base at V and 0 bases at J, with 7 bases between. The CDR3 DNA follows: TGCGCCAGCAGCTTGTACCTAGCGAACACCGGGGAGCTGTTTTTT. This codes for CASSLYLANTGELFF.

CDR3 region: CASSMEVGREVGTEAFF. DNA for the CDR3: TGTGCCAGTAGTATGGAAGTAGGCAGGGAGGTTGGCACTGAAGCTTTCTTT. The V call is TRBV19, the J call TRBJ1-1, with D tentatively TRBD1 (5 bases). Germline CDR1 LNHDA, CDR2 SQIVND (reference sequence). This CDR3 is 17 amino acids long. Deletions cut 3 bases from V and 4 bases from J, with 21 bases between.

The chain recombines TRBV30 with TRBJ1-2, with a weak D call TRBD1 (6 bases). Germline values: CDR1 GTSNPN, CDR2 SVGIG (reference sequence). The CDR3 length is 13 residues. The ends were cut back, 0 bases at V and 4 bases at J, with 9 bases in the middle. CDR3 coding DNA: TGTGCCTGGAGTGTGGGACAAATCTATGGCTACACCTTC. Its protein product is CAWSVGQIYGYTF.

The chain has TRBV4-3 and TRBJ1-1; tentative D call: TRBD1 (6 bases). V was clipped by 0 bases and J by 3 bases, with 14 bases between them. The germline CDR1 and CDR2 sequences are LGHNA and YSLEER. The CDR3 covers 16 residues. For the CDR3, the DNA is TGCGCCAGCAGCCAAGACAGGGGTCGGCGGGACACTGAAGCTTTCTTT. This encodes CASSQDRGRRDTEAFF.

V usage is TRBV2 and J usage is TRBJ2-7, with 7 nucleotides matching TRBD1. The V and J ends lost 4 bases and 3 bases, in that order; junction bases with no gene match: 9. The CDR3 runs to 15 residues. Germline V gene lookup returns CDR1 SNHLY and CDR2 FYNNEI. The CDR3, as DNA: TGTGCCAGCAGTGTTTCTGGGGGACAGCACTACGAGCAGTACTTC. Protein: CASSVSGGQHYEQYF.

The chain is built from TRBV29-1 and TRBJ2-5; TRBD1 agrees at 10 bases. Germline-derived CDR1 and CDR2 are SQVTM and ANQGSEA. The trim removed 6 bases at V and 5 bases at J, leaving 6 bases unmatched. This CDR3 has 13 residues. This CDR3 is CSVTGGLMETQYF. Written as DNA, the CDR3 is TGCAGCGTGACAGGGGGCCTTATGGAGACCCAGTACTTC. The full variable domain, completed using reference TRBV29-1 and TRBJ2-5, is SAVISQKPSRDICQRGTSLTIQCQVDSQVTMMFWYRQQPGQSLTLIATANQGSEATYESGFVIDKFPISRPNLTFSTLTVSNMSPEDSSIYLCSVTGGLMETQYFGPGTRLLVL.

The chain is built from TRBV9 and TRBJ1-6; D ambiguous. The CDR3 length is 15 residues. Germline assignment: CDR1 SGDLS and CDR2 YYNGEE. Trimming cost V 0 bases and J 5 bases, with 9 bases left between them. Written as DNA, the CDR3 is TGTGCCAGCAGCGTAGCTAACGGTAATAATTCACCCCTCCACTTT. It encodes CASSVANGNNSPLHF.

This chain joins TRBV5-6 and TRBJ1-4; 7 positions match TRBD1. The germline CDR1 and CDR2 sequences are SGHDT and YYEEEE. This CDR3 is 14 amino acids long. J was trimmed by 8 bases and V by 4 bases; bases with no gene match: 8. CDR3 residues: CASSRAAQGEKLFF. In DNA, the CDR3 is TGTGCCAGCAGCCGTGCCGCACAGGGGGAAAAACTGTTTTTT.